One and the same sample provided the 8 T cell receptor beta chains below, sequenced in a study of blood T cell repertoires in COVID-19. This table comes from immunoSEQ multiplex PCR, and its TCRdb copy is limited to in-frame clones, with some not included. The sample consists of 310,000 or so clones, 90% of them appearing once. Sequencing used PBMCs or T cells enriched from blood (not recorded which). Receptors originate from a woman younger than 45 who had recovered from COVID-19.

The DNA of the CDR3 is TGTGCCAGCAGCTTGGTCGGGAGCTCTGGAAACACCATATATTTT. Translating gives CASSLVGSSGNTIYF. The chain carries TRBV7-6 and TRBJ1-3; D is unresolved. Germline values: CDR1 SGHVS, CDR2 FNYEAQ. Trimming took off 3 bases at V and 0 bases at J, with 9 bases between the two ends. This CDR3 is built from 15 residues.

V usage is TRBV18 and J usage is TRBJ2-1; D remains unclear. This CDR3 is 11 amino acids long. Germline V gene lookup returns CDR1 KGHSH and CDR2 LQKENI. The ends were cut back, 3 bases at V and 8 bases at J, with 5 bases in the middle. CDR3 region: CASSPSYEQFF. The CDR3, as DNA: TGTGCCAGCTCACCGAGTTATGAGCAGTTCTTC.

The chain employs TRBV5-6 and TRBJ2-7; D is possibly TRBD1 (7 bases). Between the trimmed V and J ends, which lost 3 bases and 2 bases, there was a span of 12 bases. The CDR3 consists of 14 residues. In germline, CDR1 is SGHDT, CDR2 YYEEEE. The CDR3 DNA is TGTGCCAGCAGCTCGGGGGACAGAACCTACGAGCAGTACTTC. Amino acids: CASSSGDRTYEQYF.

The chain carries TRBV19 and TRBJ2-7; TRBD2 agrees at 12 bases. V shed 4 bases, J shed 3 bases, and the junction held 13 bases outside the gene matches. Germline V gene sequence: CDR1 LNHDA, CDR2 SQIVND (reference sequence). This CDR3 comprises 18 residues. This CDR3 is CASSTLPALAGGRYEQYF. The DNA of the CDR3 is TGTGCCAGTAGTACCCTCCCAGCGCTAGCGGGAGGGCGCTACGAGCAGTACTTC.

CDR3 in amino acids: CASSQDWSLGRPTEAFF. In DNA form, the CDR3 reads TGCGCCAGCAGCCAAGATTGGTCGTTGGGCAGGCCCACTGAAGCTTTCTTT. The V call is TRBV4-3, the J call TRBJ1-1, with unresolved D. V lost 0 bases, J lost 4 bases, and 18 bases lay in between. The germline gives CDR1 LGHNA, CDR2 YSLEER. This CDR3 comprises 17 residues.

The rearrangement joins TRBV5-8 to TRBJ1-1, with unresolved D. The CDR3 has 13 amino acids. Trimming took off 2 bases at V and 0 bases at J, with 5 bases between the two ends. From germline, CDR1 is SGHTS and CDR2 YDEGEE. CDR3 in DNA: TGTGCCAGCAGCTTATCGGTGAACACTGAAGCTTTCTTT. Translated: CASSLSVNTEAFF. The full variable domain, rest sourced from reference TRBV5-8 and TRBJ1-1, is EAGVTQSPTHLIKTRGQQATLRCSPISGHTSVYWYQQALGLGLQFLLWYDEGEERNRGNFPPRFSGRQFPNYSSELNVNALELEDSALYLCASSLSVNTEAFFGQGTRLTVV.

The chain employs TRBV7-2 and TRBJ2-3, with TRBD1 as a possible D gene (6 bases). V dropped 7 bases and J dropped 1 base, with 15 bases sitting between them. Looked up from germline, CDR1 is SGHTA and CDR2 is FQGNSA. This CDR3 has 15 amino acids. CDR3 sequence reads: CASTIGGQRTDTQYF. In nucleotides, the CDR3 is TGTGCCAGCACAATCGGAGGACAGCGCACAGATACGCAGTATTTT.

CDR3 in DNA: TGTGCCAGCAGCCCGACAGGGGCCGAGGGTTCACCCCTCCACTTT. It translates to CASSPTGAEGSPLHF. The chain recombines TRBV7-9 with TRBJ1-6; 8 bases match TRBD1. Germline CDR1 SEHNR, CDR2 FQNEAQ (reference sequence). CDR3 length equals 15 residues. V dropped 5 bases and J dropped 9; count of bases not matched to a gene: 9. The complete variable domain, with remaining parts taken from reference TRBV7-9 and TRBJ1-6, reads DTGVSQNPRHKITKRGQNVTFRCDPISEHNRLYWYRQTLGQGPEFLTYFQNEAQLEKSRLLSDRFSAERPKGSFSTLEIQRTEQGDSAMYLCASSPTGAEGSPLHFGNGTRLTVT.